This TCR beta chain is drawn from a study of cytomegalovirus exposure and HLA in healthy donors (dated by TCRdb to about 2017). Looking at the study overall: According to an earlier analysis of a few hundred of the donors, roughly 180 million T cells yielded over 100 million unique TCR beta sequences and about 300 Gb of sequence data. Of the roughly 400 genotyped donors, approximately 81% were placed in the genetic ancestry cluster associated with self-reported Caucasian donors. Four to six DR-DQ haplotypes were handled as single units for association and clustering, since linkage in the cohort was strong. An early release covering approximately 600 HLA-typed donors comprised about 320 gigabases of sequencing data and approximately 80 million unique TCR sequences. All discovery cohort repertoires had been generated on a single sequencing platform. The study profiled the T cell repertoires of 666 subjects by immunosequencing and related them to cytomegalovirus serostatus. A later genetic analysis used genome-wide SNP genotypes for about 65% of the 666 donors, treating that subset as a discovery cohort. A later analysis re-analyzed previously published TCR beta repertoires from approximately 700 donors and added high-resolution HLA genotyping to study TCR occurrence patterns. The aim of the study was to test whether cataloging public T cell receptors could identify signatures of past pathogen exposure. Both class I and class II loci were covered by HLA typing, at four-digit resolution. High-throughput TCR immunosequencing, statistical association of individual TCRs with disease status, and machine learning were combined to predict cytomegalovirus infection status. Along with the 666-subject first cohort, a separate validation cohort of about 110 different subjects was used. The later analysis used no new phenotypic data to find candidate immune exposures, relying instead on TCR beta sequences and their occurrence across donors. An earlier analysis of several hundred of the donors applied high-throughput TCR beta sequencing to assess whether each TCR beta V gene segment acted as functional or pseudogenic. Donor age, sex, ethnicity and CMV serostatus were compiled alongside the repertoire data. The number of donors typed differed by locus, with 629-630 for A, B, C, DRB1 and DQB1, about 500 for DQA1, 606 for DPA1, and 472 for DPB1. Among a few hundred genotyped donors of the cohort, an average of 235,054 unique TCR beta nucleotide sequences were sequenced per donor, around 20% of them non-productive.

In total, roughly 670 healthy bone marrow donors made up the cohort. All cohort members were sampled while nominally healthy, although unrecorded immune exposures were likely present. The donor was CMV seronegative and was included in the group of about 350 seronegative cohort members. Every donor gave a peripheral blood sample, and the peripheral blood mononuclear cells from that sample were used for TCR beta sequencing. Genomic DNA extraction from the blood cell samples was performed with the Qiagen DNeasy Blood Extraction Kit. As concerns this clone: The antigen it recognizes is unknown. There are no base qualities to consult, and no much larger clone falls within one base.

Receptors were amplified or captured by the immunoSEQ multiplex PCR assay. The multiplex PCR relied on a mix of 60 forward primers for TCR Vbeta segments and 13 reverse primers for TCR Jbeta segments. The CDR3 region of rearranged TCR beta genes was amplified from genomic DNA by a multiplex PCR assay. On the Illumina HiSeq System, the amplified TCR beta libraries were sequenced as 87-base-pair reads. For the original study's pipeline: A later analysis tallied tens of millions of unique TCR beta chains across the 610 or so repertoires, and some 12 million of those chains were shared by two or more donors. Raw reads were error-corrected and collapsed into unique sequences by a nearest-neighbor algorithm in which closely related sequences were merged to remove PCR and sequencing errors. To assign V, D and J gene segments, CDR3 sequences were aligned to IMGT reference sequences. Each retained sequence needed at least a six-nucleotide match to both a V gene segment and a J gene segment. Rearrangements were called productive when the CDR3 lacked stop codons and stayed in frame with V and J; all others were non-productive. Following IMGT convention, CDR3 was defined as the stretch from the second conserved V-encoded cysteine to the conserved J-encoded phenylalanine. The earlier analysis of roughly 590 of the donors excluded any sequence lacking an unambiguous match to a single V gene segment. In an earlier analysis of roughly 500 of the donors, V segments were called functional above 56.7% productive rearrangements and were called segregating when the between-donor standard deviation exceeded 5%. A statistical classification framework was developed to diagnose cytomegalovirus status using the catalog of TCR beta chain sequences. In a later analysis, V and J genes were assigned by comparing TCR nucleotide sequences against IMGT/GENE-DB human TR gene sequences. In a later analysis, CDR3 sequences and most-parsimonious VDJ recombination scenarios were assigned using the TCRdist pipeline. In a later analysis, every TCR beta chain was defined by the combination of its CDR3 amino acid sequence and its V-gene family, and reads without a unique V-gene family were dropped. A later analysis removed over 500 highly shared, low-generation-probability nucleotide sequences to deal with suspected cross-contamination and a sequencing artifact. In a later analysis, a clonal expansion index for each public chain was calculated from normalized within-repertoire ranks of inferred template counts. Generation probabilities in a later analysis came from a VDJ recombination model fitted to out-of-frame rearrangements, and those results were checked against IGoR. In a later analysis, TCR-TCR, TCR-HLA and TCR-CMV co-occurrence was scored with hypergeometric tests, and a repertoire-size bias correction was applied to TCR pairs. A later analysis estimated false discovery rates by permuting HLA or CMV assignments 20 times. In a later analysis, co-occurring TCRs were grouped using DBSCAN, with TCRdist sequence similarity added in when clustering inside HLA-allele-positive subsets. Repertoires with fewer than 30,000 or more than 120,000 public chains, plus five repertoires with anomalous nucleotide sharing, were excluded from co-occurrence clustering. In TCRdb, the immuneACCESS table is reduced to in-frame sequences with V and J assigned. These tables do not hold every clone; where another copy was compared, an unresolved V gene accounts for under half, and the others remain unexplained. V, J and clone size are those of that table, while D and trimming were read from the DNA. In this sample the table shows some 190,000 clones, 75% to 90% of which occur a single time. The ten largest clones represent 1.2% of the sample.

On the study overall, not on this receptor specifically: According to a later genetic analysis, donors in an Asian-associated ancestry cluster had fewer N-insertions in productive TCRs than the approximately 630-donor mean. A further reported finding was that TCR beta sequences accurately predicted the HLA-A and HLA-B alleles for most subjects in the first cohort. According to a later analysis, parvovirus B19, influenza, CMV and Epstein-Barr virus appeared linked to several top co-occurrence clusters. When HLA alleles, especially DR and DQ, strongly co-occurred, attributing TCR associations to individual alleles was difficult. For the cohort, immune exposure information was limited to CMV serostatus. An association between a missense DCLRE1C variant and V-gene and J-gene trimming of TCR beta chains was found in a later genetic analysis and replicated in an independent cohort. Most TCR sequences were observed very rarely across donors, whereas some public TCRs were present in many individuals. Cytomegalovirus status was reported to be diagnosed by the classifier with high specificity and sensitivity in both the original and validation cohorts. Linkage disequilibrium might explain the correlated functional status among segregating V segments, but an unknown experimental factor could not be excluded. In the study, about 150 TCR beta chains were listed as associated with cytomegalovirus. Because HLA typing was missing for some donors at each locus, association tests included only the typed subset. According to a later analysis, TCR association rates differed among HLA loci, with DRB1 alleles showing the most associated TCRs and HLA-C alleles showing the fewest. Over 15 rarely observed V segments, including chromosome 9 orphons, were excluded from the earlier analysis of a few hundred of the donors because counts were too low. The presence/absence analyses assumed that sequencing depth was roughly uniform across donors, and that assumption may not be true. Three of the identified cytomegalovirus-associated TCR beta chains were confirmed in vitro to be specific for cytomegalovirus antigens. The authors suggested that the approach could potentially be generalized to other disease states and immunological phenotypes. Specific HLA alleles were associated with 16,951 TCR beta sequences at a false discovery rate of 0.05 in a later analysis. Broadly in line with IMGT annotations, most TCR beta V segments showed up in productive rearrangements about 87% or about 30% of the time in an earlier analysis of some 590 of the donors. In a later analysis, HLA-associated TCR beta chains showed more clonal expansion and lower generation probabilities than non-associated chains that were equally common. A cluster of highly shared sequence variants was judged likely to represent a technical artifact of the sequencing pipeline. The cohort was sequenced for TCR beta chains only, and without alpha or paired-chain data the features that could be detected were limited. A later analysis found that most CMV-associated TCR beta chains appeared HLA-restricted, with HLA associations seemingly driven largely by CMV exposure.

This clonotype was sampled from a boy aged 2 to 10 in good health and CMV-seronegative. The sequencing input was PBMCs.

DNA sequence: TGTGCCAGCAGTGGACAGGGGTACTATGGCTACACCTTC. This gives the protein CASSGQGYYGYTF. The rearranged segments are TRBV27 and TRBJ1-2, with 9 junctional bases fitting TRBD1. CDR1 is given as MNHEY and CDR2 as SMNVEV, both from the germline V gene (reference sequence). Germline trimming amounts to 5 bases on V and 3 bases on J, with 1 as the count of junction bases outside the gene matches. From the cysteine through the phenylalanine, the CDR3 covers 13 amino acids. Only the CDR3 part of the read is kept: 39 bases, read in frame from the first base.